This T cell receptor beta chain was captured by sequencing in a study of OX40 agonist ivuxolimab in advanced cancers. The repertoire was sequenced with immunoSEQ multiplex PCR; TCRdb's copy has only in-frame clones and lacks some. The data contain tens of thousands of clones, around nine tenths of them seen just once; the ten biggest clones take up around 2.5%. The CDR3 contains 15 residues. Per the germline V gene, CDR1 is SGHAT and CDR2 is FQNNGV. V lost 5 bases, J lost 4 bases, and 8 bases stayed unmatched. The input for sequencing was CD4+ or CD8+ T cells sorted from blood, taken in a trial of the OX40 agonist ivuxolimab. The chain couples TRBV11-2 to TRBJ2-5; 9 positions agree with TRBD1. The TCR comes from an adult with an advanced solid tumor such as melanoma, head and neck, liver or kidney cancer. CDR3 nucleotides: TGTGCCAGCAGCCCAAACAGGGGGCTTGGAGAGACCCAGTACTTC. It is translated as CASSPNRGLGETQYF. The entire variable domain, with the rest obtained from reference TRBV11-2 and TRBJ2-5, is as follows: EAGVAQSPRYKIIEKRQSVAFWCNPISGHATLYWYQQILGQGPKLLIQFQNNGVVDDSQLPKDRFSAERLKGVDSTLKIQPAKLEDSAVYLCASSPNRGLGETQYFGPGTRLLVL.